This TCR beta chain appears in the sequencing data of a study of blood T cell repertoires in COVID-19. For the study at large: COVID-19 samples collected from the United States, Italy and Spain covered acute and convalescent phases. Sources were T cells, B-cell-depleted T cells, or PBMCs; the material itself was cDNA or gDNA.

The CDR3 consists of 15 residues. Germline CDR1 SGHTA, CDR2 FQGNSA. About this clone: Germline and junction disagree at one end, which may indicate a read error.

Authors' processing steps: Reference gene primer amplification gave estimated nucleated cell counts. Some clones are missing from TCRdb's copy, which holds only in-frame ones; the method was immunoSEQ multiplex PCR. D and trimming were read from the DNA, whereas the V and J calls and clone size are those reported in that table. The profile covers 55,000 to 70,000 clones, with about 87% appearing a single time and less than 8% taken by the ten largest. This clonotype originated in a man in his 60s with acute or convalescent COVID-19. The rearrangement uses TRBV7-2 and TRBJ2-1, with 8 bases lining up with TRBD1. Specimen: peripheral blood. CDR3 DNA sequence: TGTGCCAGCATCTTACGACAGGGGACCTACAATGAGCAGTTCTTC. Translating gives CASILRQGTYNEQFF.